This is a list of T cell receptor beta chains from one sample in a study of molecular identifiers for immune sequencing clone quantification. TCRdb processed the PCR reads anew with MiXCR; each CDR3 protein has one entry. The sample shows about 320,000 distinct CDR3 sequences, roughly a quarter of them seen only once. The sequencing input was naive CD8+ T cells from blood, with Jurkat cell RNA spiked in. These receptors all come from a human donor in good health. Some libraries in this study had Jurkat cell RNA spiked in. The CDR3 runs from the conserved cysteine through the conserved F or W. The D gene is left open where the match is weak. Only part of the rows carry a size: once, few, many, or a class if the clone is expanded.

abundance: -
d_gene: -
j_gene: TRBJ1-1
v_gene: TRBV30
CDR3aa: CAWMVASTEAFF
CDR3nt: TGTGCCTGGATGGTCGCCAGCACTGAAGCTTTCTTT

abundance: -
d_gene: -
j_gene: TRBJ2-4
v_gene: TRBV3-2
CDR3aa: CASRRDGSF
CDR3nt: TGTGCCAGCAGGCGTGACGGCTCCTTC

abundance: many
d_gene: -
j_gene: TRBJ2-3
v_gene: TRBV7-8
CDR3aa: CASSLTGARTDTQYF
CDR3nt: TGTGCCAGCAGCCTGACAGGCGCTCGCACAGATACGCAGTATTTT

abundance: -
d_gene: -
j_gene: TRBJ2-5
v_gene: TRBV7-9
CDR3aa: CASSPPGNRAEETQYF
CDR3nt: TGTGCCAGCAGCCCCCCTGGTAACAGGGCGGAGGAGACCCAGTACTTC

abundance: few
d_gene: -
j_gene: TRBJ2-5
v_gene: TRBV7-9
CDR3aa: CASSLEEWETQYF
CDR3nt: TGTGCCAGCAGCTTAGAGGAGTGGGAGACCCAGTACTTC

abundance: -
d_gene: -
j_gene: TRBJ1-3
v_gene: TRBV21-1
CDR3aa: CASSKSPLSSGNTIYF
CDR3nt: TGTGCCAGCAGCAAAAGCCCCTTAAGCTCTGGAAACACCATATATTTT

abundance: -
d_gene: -
j_gene: TRBJ2-1
v_gene: TRBV11-2
CDR3aa: CASSLDGAYNEQFF
CDR3nt: TGTGCCAGCAGCTTAGACGGAGCCTACAATGAGCAGTTCTTC

abundance: few
d_gene: -
j_gene: TRBJ2-7
v_gene: TRBV5-6
CDR3aa: CASTNGAQVSEQYF
CDR3nt: TGTGCCAGCACGAATGGGGCCCAGGTTAGCGAGCAGTACTTC

abundance: many
d_gene: -
j_gene: TRBJ2-1
v_gene: TRBV19
CDR3aa: CASSIDSGGFDEQFF
CDR3nt: TGTGCCAGTAGTATAGATTCGGGTGGGTTCGATGAGCAGTTCTTC

abundance: -
d_gene: -
j_gene: TRBJ1-2
v_gene: TRBV7-9
CDR3aa: CASSLSQGRDTGYTF
CDR3nt: TGTGCCAGCAGCCTCTCACAGGGCAGGGATACTGGCTACACCTTC

abundance: many
d_gene: -
j_gene: TRBJ2-7
v_gene: TRBV4-3
CDR3aa: CASSQDYTVYEQYF
CDR3nt: TGCGCCAGCAGCCAAGATTATACAGTCTACGAGCAGTACTTC

abundance: few
d_gene: TRBD1
j_gene: TRBJ2-3
v_gene: TRBV10-3
CDR3aa: CAISETTDRGTDTQYF
CDR3nt: TGTGCCATCAGTGAGACTACGGACAGGGGGACAGATACGCAGTATTTT

abundance: many
d_gene: -
j_gene: TRBJ2-1
v_gene: TRBV7-9
CDR3aa: CASSSGGPYEQFF
CDR3nt: TGTGCCAGCAGCTCGGGCGGCCCGTATGAGCAGTTCTTC

abundance: many
d_gene: -
j_gene: TRBJ2-2
v_gene: TRBV4-2
CDR3aa: CASSRDAGELFF
CDR3nt: TGTGCCAGCAGCCGTGATGCCGGGGAGCTGTTTTTT

abundance: many
d_gene: -
j_gene: TRBJ1-3
v_gene: TRBV4-3
CDR3aa: CASSQDSGTTGNTIYF
CDR3nt: TGCGCCAGCAGCCAAGATTCCGGGACAACTGGAAACACCATATATTTT

abundance: many
d_gene: -
j_gene: TRBJ1-1
v_gene: TRBV29-1
CDR3aa: CSVALGTEAFF
CDR3nt: TGCAGCGTTGCTCTCGGCACTGAAGCTTTCTTT

abundance: -
d_gene: -
j_gene: TRBJ2-7
v_gene: TRBV28
CDR3aa: CASSLGGTVAYEQYF
CDR3nt: TGTGCCAGCAGTTTAGGAGGGACGGTTGCCTACGAGCAGTACTTC

abundance: few
d_gene: -
j_gene: TRBJ1-1
v_gene: TRBV5-5
CDR3aa: CASSGIHTEAFF
CDR3nt: TGTGCCAGCAGCGGCATCCACACTGAAGCTTTCTTT

abundance: once
d_gene: -
j_gene: TRBJ2-7
v_gene: TRBV7-9
CDR3aa: CASSPGHKGESSYEQYF
CDR3nt: TGTGCCAGCAGCCCCGGCCACAAGGGGGAGAGCTCCTACGAGCAGTACTTC

abundance: many
d_gene: -
j_gene: TRBJ2-3
v_gene: TRBV18
CDR3aa: CASSPGRWPDTQYF
CDR3nt: TGTGCCAGCTCACCAGGGCGCTGGCCAGATACGCAGTATTTT

abundance: -
d_gene: TRBD2
j_gene: TRBJ2-6
v_gene: TRBV6-5
CDR3aa: CVSSYSSVDREGRSGANVLTF
CDR3nt: TGTGTCAGCAGTTACTCGTCGGTCGACCGGGAGGGCCGGTCCGGGGCCAACGTCCTGACTTTC

abundance: -
d_gene: TRBD1
j_gene: TRBJ2-3
v_gene: TRBV12-3/TRBV12-4
CDR3aa: CASNRQGLTDTQYF
CDR3nt: TGTGCCAGCAATAGACAGGGGTTAACAGATACGCAGTATTTT

abundance: many
d_gene: -
j_gene: TRBJ1-5
v_gene: TRBV19
CDR3aa: CASSPSAGQPQHF
CDR3nt: TGTGCCAGTAGCCCCTCCGCGGGTCAGCCCCAGCATTTT

abundance: many
d_gene: -
j_gene: TRBJ2-3
v_gene: TRBV6-6
CDR3aa: CASSYLRDWGTDTQYF
CDR3nt: TGTGCCAGCAGTTACCTCCGGGACTGGGGCACAGATACGCAGTATTTT

abundance: few
d_gene: -
j_gene: TRBJ2-7
v_gene: TRBV20-1
CDR3aa: CSARSPMGAPYEQYF
CDR3nt: TGCAGTGCTAGATCCCCTATGGGGGCCCCCTACGAGCAGTACTTC

abundance: -
d_gene: -
j_gene: TRBJ1-1
v_gene: TRBV4-1
CDR3aa: CASSHNFGANTEAFF
CDR3nt: TGCGCCAGCAGCCATAATTTCGGAGCGAACACTGAAGCTTTCTTT

abundance: once
d_gene: TRBD2
j_gene: TRBJ2-3
v_gene: TRBV27
CDR3aa: CASSPVRTSGSTDTQYF
CDR3nt: TGTGCCAGCAGTCCCGTAAGGACTAGCGGGAGCACAGATACGCAGTATTTT

abundance: -
d_gene: TRBD1
j_gene: TRBJ2-3
v_gene: TRBV14
CDR3aa: CASGQVYSGTGGTDTQYF
CDR3nt: TGTGCCAGCGGCCAAGTGTATTCTGGGACAGGGGGAACAGATACGCAGTATTTT

abundance: few
d_gene: TRBD1
j_gene: TRBJ1-1
v_gene: TRBV30
CDR3aa: CAWSSGAGGDTEAFF
CDR3nt: TGTGCCTGGAGTTCGGGGGCAGGGGGAGATACTGAAGCTTTCTTT

abundance: many
d_gene: -
j_gene: TRBJ1-1
v_gene: TRBV4-3
CDR3aa: CASSQDTVGGGTEAFF
CDR3nt: TGCGCCAGCAGCCAAGATACGGTAGGGGGTGGCACTGAAGCTTTCTTT

abundance: many
d_gene: -
j_gene: TRBJ2-2
v_gene: TRBV7-9
CDR3aa: CASSWGLSTGELFF
CDR3nt: TGTGCCAGCAGCTGGGGTCTGAGTACCGGGGAGCTGTTTTTT

abundance: -
d_gene: -
j_gene: TRBJ2-1
v_gene: TRBV4-1
CDR3aa: CASSQGIDEQFF
CDR3nt: TGCGCCAGCAGCCAGGGGATTGATGAGCAGTTCTTC

abundance: few
d_gene: -
j_gene: TRBJ1-2
v_gene: TRBV27
CDR3aa: CASSPVRGPDYGYTF
CDR3nt: TGTGCCAGCAGCCCCGTAAGGGGACCAGACTATGGCTACACCTTC

abundance: -
d_gene: -
j_gene: TRBJ1-1
v_gene: TRBV10-3
CDR3aa: CAISESSGAGEAFF
CDR3nt: TGTGCCATCAGTGAGTCGAGCGGGGCCGGAGAAGCTTTCTTT

abundance: -
d_gene: -
j_gene: TRBJ2-5
v_gene: TRBV9
CDR3aa: CASSERLPQETQYF
CDR3nt: TGTGCCAGCAGCGAGAGGCTGCCCCAAGAGACCCAGTACTTC

abundance: -
d_gene: -
j_gene: TRBJ2-1
v_gene: TRBV12-3/TRBV12-4
CDR3aa: CASTKSTGTFYNERFF
CDR3nt: TGTGCCAGCACCAAGTCGACAGGAACCTTCTACAATGAGCGGTTCTTC

abundance: -
d_gene: -
j_gene: TRBJ1-1
v_gene: TRBV13
CDR3aa: CASSLRGGRNAEAFF
CDR3nt: TGTGCCAGCAGCCTCCGGGGAGGGAGGAATGCTGAAGCTTTCTTT